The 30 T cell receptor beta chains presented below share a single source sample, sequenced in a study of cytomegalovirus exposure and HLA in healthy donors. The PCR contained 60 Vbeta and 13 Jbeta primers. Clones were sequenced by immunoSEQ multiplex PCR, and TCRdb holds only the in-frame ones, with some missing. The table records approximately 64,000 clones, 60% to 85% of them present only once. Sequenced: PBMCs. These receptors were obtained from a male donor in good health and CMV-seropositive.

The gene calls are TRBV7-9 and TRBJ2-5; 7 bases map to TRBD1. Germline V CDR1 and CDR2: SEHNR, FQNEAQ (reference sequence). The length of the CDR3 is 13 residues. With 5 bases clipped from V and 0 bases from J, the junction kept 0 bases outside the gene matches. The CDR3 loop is CASSQGDQETQYF. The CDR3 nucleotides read TGTGCCAGCAGCCAGGGGGACCAAGAGACCCAGTACTTC.

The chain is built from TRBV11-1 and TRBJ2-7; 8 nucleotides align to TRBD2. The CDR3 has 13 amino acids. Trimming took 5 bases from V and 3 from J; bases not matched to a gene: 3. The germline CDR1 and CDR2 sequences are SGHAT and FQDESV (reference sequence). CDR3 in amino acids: CASSLTSVYEQYF. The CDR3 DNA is TGTGCCAGCAGCCTGACTAGCGTCTACGAGCAGTACTTC. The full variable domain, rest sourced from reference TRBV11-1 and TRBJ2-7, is EAEVAQSPRYKITEKSQAVAFWCDPISGHATLYWYRQILGQGPELLVQFQDESVVDDSQLPKDRFSAERLKGVDSTLKIQPAELGDSAMYLCASSLTSVYEQYFGPGTRLTVT.

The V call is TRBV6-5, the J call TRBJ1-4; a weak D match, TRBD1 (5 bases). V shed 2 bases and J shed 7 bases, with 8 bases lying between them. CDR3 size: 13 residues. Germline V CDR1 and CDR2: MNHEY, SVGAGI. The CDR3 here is CASSYGRAEKLFF. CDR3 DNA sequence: TGTGCCAGCAGTTACGGCAGGGCTGAAAAACTGTTTTTT.

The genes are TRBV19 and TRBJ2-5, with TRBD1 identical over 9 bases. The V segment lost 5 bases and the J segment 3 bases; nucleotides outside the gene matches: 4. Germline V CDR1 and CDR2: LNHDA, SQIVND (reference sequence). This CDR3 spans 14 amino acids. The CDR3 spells CASSSWTGEETQYF. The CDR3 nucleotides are TGTGCCAGTAGTTCTTGGACAGGGGAAGAGACCCAGTACTTC.

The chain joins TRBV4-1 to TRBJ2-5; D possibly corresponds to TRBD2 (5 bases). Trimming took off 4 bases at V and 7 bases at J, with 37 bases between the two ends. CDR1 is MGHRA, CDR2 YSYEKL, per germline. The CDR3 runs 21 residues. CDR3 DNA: TGCGCCAGCAGCCCGCAAAAGTCCCACAATAGGAACTCTTCCCGAGGAGGGACCCAGTACTTC. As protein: CASSPQKSHNRNSSRGGTQYF.

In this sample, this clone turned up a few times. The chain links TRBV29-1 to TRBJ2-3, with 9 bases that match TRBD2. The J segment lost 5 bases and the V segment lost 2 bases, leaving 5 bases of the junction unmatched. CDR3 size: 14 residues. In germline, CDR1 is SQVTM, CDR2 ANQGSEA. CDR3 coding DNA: TGCAGCGTTGAAAAGCGGGGGGCCGGAGATACGCAGTATTTT. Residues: CSVEKRGAGDTQYF.

The CDR3 region is CASSPGAGGNTEAFF. CDR3 bases: TGTGCCAGCAGCCCTGGGGCAGGGGGGAACACTGAAGCTTTCTTT. This rearrangement joins TRBV7-3 to TRBJ1-1; 7 bases are a match to TRBD1. V was clipped by 5 bases and J by 1 base; unmatched bases: 7. Germline-derived CDR1 and CDR2 are SGHTA and FQGTGA. The CDR3 is made up of 15 amino acids.

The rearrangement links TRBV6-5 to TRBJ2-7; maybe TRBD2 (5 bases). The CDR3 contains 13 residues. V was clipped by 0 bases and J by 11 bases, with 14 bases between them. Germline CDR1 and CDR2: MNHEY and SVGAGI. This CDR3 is CASSYSFSSGKYF. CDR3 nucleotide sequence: TGTGCCAGCAGTTACTCTTTTTCCTCGGGAAAGTACTTC.

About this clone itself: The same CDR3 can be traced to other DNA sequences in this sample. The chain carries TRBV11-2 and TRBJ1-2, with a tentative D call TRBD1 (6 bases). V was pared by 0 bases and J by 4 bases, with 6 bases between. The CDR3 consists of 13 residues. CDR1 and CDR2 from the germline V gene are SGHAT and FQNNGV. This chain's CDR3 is CASSLDRGYGYTF. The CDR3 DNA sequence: TGTGCCAGCAGCTTAGACAGGGGCTATGGCTACACCTTC.

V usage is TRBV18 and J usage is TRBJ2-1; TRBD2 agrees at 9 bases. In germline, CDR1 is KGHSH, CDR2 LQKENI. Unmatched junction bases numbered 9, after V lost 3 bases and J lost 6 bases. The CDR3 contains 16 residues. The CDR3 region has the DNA TGTGCCAGCTCACCTGTAGCGGGGGCCCTCTCCAATGAGCAGTTCTTC. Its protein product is CASSPVAGALSNEQFF.

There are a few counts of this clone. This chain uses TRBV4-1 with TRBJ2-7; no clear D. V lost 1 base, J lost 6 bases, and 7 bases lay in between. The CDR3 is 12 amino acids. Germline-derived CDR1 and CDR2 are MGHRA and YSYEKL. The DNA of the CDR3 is TGCGCCAGCAGCCAAGTGTCAGGCGAGCAGTACTTC. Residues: CASSQVSGEQYF.

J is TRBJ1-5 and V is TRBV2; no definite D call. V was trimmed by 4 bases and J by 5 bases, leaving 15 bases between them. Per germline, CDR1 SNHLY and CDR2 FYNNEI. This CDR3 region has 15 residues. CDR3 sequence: CASSASAASYQPQHF. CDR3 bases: TGTGCCAGCAGTGCCTCGGCAGCGTCTTATCAGCCCCAGCATTTT.

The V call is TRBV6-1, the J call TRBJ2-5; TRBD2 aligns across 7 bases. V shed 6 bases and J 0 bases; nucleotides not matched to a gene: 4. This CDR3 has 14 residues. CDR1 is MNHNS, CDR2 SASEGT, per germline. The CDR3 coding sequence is TGTGCCAGCAGGGTTAGCGGGCACCAAGAGACCCAGTACTTC. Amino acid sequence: CASRVSGHQETQYF.

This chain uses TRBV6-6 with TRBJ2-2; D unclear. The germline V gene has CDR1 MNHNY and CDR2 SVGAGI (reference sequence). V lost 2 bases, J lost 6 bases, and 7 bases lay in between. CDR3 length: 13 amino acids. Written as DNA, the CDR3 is TGTGCCAGCAGTTACATTTCAGCCGGGGAGCTGTTTTTT. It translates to CASSYISAGELFF.

CDR3 DNA: TGTGCCAGCAGCGGGTATTATAGCAATCAGCCCCAGCATTTT. Translation: CASSGYYSNQPQHF. The rearrangement joins TRBV27 to TRBJ1-5, with D hard to call. Germline values: CDR1 MNHEY, CDR2 SMNVEV (reference sequence). V was pared by 6 bases and J by 0 bases, with 9 bases between. CDR3 size: 14 residues.

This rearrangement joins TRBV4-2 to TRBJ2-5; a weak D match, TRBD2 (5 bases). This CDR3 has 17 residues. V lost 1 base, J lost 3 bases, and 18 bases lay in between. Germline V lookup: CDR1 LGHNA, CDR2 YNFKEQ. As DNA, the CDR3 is TGTGCCAGCAGCCAAGCGGGAAACTCCCCGGGCGAAGAGACCCAGTACTTC. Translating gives CASSQAGNSPGEETQYF.

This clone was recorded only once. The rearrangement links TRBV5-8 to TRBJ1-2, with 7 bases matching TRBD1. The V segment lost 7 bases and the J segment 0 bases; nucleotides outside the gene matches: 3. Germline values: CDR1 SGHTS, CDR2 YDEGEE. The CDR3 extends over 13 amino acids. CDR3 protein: CASGDRANYGYTF. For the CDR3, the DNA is TGTGCCAGCGGCGACAGGGCTAACTATGGCTACACCTTC.

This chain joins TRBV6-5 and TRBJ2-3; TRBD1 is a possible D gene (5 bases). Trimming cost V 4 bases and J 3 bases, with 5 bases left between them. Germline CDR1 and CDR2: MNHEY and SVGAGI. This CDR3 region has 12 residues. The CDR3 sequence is CASSSGTDTQYF. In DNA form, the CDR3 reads TGTGCCAGCAGTTCAGGGACAGATACGCAGTATTTT.

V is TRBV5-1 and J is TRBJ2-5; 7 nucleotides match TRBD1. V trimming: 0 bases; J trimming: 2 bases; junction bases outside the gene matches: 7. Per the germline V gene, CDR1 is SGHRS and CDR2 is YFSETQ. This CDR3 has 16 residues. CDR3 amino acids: CASSLETGHYQETQYF. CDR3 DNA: TGCGCCAGCAGCTTGGAGACAGGGCACTATCAAGAGACCCAGTACTTC.

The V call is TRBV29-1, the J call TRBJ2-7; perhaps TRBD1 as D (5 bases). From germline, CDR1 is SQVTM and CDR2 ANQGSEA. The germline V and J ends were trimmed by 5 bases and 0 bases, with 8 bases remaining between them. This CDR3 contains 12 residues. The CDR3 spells CSVKDNSYEQYF. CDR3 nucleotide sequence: TGCAGCGTTAAGGACAACTCCTACGAGCAGTACTTC.

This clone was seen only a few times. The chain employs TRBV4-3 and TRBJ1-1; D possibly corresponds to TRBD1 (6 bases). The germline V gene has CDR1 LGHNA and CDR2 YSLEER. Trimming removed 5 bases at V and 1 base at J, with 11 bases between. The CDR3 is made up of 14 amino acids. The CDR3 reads CASSYGTSNTEAFF. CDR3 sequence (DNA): TGCGCCAGCAGCTACGGGACATCGAACACTGAAGCTTTCTTT.

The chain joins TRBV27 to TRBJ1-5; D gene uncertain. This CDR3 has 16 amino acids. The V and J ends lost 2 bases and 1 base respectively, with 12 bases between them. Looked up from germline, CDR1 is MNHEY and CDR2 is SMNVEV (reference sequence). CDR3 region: CASSLTARLSNQPQHF. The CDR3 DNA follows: TGTGCCAGCAGTTTAACCGCCAGACTGAGCAATCAGCCCCAGCATTTT.

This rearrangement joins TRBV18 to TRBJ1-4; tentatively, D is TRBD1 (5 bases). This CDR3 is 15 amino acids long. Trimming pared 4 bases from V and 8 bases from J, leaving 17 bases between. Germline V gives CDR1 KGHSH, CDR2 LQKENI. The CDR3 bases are TGTGCCAGCTCACTTGACTCCCAGGGTACGGAAAAACTGTTTTTT. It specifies CASSLDSQGTEKLFF.

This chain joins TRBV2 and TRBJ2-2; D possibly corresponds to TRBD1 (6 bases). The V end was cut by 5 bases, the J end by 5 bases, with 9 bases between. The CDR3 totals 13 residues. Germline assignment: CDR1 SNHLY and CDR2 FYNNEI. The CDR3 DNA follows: TGTGCCAGCAGTTCTGGACAGACCGGGGAGCTGTTTTTT. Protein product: CASSSGQTGELFF.

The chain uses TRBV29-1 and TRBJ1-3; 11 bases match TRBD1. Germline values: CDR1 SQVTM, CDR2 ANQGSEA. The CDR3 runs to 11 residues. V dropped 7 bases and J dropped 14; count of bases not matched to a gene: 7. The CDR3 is CSAGQGASLYF. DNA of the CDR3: TGCAGCGCCGGACAGGGGGCCTCCCTATATTTT.

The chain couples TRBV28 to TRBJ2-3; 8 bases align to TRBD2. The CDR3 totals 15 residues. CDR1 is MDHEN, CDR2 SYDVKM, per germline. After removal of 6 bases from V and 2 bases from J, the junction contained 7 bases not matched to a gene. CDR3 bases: TGTGCCAGCAGCGCAGCGGGGGCCTTCACAGATACGCAGTATTTT. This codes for CASSAAGAFTDTQYF.

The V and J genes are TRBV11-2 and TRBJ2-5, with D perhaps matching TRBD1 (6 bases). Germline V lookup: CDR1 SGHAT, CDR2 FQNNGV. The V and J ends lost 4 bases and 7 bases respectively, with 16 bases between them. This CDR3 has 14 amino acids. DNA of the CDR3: TGTGCCAGCAGCTCCTACAGGGAGTCAGGGACCCAGTACTTC. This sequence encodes CASSSYRESGTQYF.

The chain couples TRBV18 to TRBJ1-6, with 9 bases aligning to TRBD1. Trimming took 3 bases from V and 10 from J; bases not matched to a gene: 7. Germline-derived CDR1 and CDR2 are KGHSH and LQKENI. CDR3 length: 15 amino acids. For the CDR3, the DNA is TGTGCCAGCTCACCGCTGGGACAGGGAAAATCACCCCTCCACTTT. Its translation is CASSPLGQGKSPLHF.

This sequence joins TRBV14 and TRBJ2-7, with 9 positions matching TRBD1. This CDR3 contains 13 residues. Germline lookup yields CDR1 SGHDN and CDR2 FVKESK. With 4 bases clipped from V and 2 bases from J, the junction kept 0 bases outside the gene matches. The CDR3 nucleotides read TGTGCCAGCAGCCGGACAGGGGCCTACGAGCAGTACTTC. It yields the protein CASSRTGAYEQYF.

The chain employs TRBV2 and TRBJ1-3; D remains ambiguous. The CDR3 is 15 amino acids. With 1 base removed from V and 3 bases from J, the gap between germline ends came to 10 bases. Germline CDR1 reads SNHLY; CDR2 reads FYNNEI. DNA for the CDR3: TGTGCCAGCAGTGAAGACGGTGGAGATGGAAACACCATATATTTT. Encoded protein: CASSEDGGDGNTIYF. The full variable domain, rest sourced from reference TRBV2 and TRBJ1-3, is EPEVTQTPSHQVTQMGQEVILRCVPISNHLYFYWYRQILGQKVEFLVSFYNNEISEKSEIFDDQFSVERPDGSNFTLKIRSTKLEDSAMYFCASSEDGGDGNTIYFGEGSWLTVV.